This TCR beta chain derives from a study of PD-1 blockade in classical Hodgkin lymphoma. Study results and caveats: When set against healthy donors, newly diagnosed patients were reported to show lower baseline TCR diversity.

Sequencing used immunoSEQ multiplex PCR; TCRdb keeps in-frame clones, though not all of them. The sample has over 25,000 clones; under 70% are singletons. About this clone: Its specificity is not known.

After autologous stem cell transplantation all patients relapsed, and prior brentuximab vedotin exposure differed between cohorts. Each best response was a complete response, a partial response or progressive disease. The sequences come from peripheral blood mononuclear cells (PBMCs), collected before the second cycle of nivolumab. The TCR was taken from a human donor with classical Hodgkin lymphoma.

CDR3 nucleotide sequence: TGTGCCAGCAGTTCGACAGGGAGTCCCTACGAGCAGTACGTC. It codes for CASSSTGSPYEQYV. The chain is built from TRBV6-5 and TRBJ2-7, with TRBD1 identical over 7 bases. V was pared by 4 bases and J by 2 bases, with 5 bases of the junction left unmatched. Germline-derived CDR1 and CDR2 are MNHEY and SVGAGI. The CDR3 has 14 amino acids.